The subject of this entry is one TCR beta chain. From RNA transcripts, TCR beta CDR3 regions were amplified. TCR CDR3 underwent first-round RT-PCR with the HTBI primer set. Using its own MiXCR run on the multiplex PCR reads, TCRdb lists one record per CDR3 protein. The sample has more than 500,000 distinct CDR3 sequences, approximately 14% seen once. V was shortened by 1 base and J by 9 bases, with 10 bases between the two germline ends. Germline V lookup: CDR1 SGHAT, CDR2 FQNNGV. The CDR3 is 13 amino acids. The data originate from a study of T cells in Graves' hyperthyroidism and ophthalmopathy. Each 10 ml fresh peripheral blood draw supplied the PBMCs.

The receptor's source is a woman in her thirties or forties with Graves' hyperthyroidism. The chain employs TRBV11-2 and TRBJ1-5; no reliable D call. The specimen was blood. The CDR3 region is CASSLGVGGPQHF. The CDR3 DNA follows: TGTGCCAGCAGCTTAGGGGTGGGAGGGCCCCAGCATTTT.